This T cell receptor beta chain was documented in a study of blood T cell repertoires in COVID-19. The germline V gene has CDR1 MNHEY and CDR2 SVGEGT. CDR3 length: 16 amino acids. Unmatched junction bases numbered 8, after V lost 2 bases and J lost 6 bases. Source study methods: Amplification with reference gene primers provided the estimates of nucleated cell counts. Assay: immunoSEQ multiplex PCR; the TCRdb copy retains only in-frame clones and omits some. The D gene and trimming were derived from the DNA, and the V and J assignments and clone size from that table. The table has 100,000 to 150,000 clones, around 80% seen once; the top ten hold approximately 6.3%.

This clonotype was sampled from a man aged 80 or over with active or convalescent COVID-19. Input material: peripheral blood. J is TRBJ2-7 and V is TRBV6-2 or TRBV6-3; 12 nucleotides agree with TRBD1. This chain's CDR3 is CASSYRQPGQGAEQYF. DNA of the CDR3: TGTGCCAGCAGTTACCGCCAACCGGGACAGGGGGCCGAGCAGTACTTC.